This T cell receptor (beta chain) was found in a study of glioma-infiltrating T cells. General study findings and limits: Above-expected tissue-blood divergence occurred in all gliomas, most in low-grade ones. CDR3 overlap between tissue and blood was very small.

The CDR3 loop spans 15 amino acids. Germline-derived CDR1 and CDR2 are SGHNT and YYREEE (reference sequence). The V end lost 0 bases, the J end lost 6 bases, and 13 bases lay between the germline ends. This clonotype was detected a few times. Its target is unknown. Using RNA template, CDR3s of TCR alpha and beta were amplified with iRepertoire arm-PCR. One-step reverse transcription and amplification started from roughly 100-400 ng of tissue mRNA or PBMC total RNA. Via MiXCR, TCRdb re-called the multiplex PCR reads, giving one row per CDR3 protein. The data contain more than 100,000 distinct CDR3 sequences, approximately 28% of them seen just once; the ten biggest clones take up 44%.

V usage is TRBV5-4 and J usage is TRBJ2-1, with D hard to call. Sequenced: glioma tissue, nonneoplastic brain tissue, or PBMCs (not recorded which). This TCR was recovered from a human donor with low-grade glioma or glioblastoma, undergoing nonglioma brain surgery, or in good health (not recorded which). DNA for the CDR3: TGTGCCAGCAGCTTGGCTATCAGTGACTCCAATGAGCAGTTCTTC. As protein: CASSLAISDSNEQFF.